One T cell receptor (beta chain) is described in this entry. The entry originates in a study of blood T cell repertoires in COVID-19. Germline V gene lookup returns CDR1 ENHRY and CDR2 SYGVKD. The CDR3 is made up of 14 amino acids. V shed 5 bases and J 6 bases; nucleotides not matched to a gene: 4. Individuals aged about 18 to 100 years were recruited from fewer than 25 US areas. Donors were grouped by their self-reported clinical history. Generated by immunoSEQ multiplex PCR, the TCRdb table keeps only in-frame clones and is missing some. The sample yields around 370,000 clones, around nine tenths seen once.

V and J are TRBV10-3 and TRBJ1-6; 7 bases agree with TRBD1. The specimen was PBMCs or T cells enriched from blood (not recorded which). This TCR came from a woman aged 18-29 years who had recovered from COVID-19. CDR3 coding DNA: TGTGCCATCAGTCAGGGGGTAGGTAATTCACCCCTCCACTTT. It codes for CAISQGVGNSPLHF.